This T cell receptor beta chain was sequenced during a study of OX40 agonist ivuxolimab in advanced cancers. About the research overall: Dosing consisted of intravenous ivuxolimab at 0.01 to 10 mg/kg every 2 weeks. The mean age was approximately 60 years, ranging from about 23 to 79, with approximately 83% of participants male.

Assay: immunoSEQ multiplex PCR; the TCRdb copy retains only in-frame clones and omits some. The sample holds 95,000 to 100,000 clones; roughly four fifths are singletons and the top ten take more than 1.1%. In its sample, this clone was seen a few times. The CDR3 is made up of 14 amino acids. J is TRBJ2-7 and V is TRBV21-1; the listed D gene, TRBD1, was not tested against the DNA. TRBV21-1 is recorded as a pseudogene. Sequenced here: CD4+ or CD8+ T cells sorted from blood, sampled in a trial of the OX40 agonist ivuxolimab. The TCR comes from an adult with an advanced solid tumor such as melanoma, head and neck, liver or kidney cancer. The CDR3 sequence: CASSFPGGAHEQYF. The CDR3 DNA sequence: TGTGCCAGCAGCTTCCCTGGTGGGGCCCACGAGCAGTACTTC.